The sequence of this T cell receptor (beta chain) was determined in a study of shared clonotypes between healthy human individuals. This clone was found a few times. The antigen is undetermined. The conserved closing phenylalanine or tryptophan is absent in this CDR3, likely reflecting a read error. It is unclear where the CDR3 begins or ends on the DNA, so no DNA is shown, and the CDR3 is as TCRdb lists it. CDR1 and CDR2 (germline): SGHDT, YYEEEE. The CDR3 spans 11 amino acids, including both terminal residues. Study-wide findings and caveats: Limitation of the genetic and exposure-history diversity represented came from the few donors. Across subsets, estimated richness was generally greater for naive than for memory populations.

The method was immunoSEQ multiplex PCR; TCRdb's version includes in-frame clones alone and lacks a portion of them. The repertoire holds 500,000 or so clones, with approximately 95% as singletons. The chain uses TRBV5-6 and TRBJ1-1; TRBD1, the table's D call, was not compared with the DNA. Sequenced material: naive CD4+ T cells sorted from blood. Subset: CD45RA+ positively selected. This clonotype originated in a woman under 40 in good health. The CDR3 region is CASSNRVGQAE.